One sample yielded the 8 T cell receptor beta chains listed below, sequenced in a study of CD8 T cells in ankylosing spondylitis (dated by TCRdb to the late 2010s). The method behind the library was 5' RACE. Instrument on record: Illumina HiSeq 2500. Through fastp at Q25 and MiXCR, TCRdb rebuilt clones from the public reads, retaining in-frame beta chains. Identical CDR3 proteins give one entry, which carries the most common genes and DNA. A total of approximately 130,000 distinct CDR3 sequences appear in this sample, over 7% of them only once. The ten top clones hold approximately 3.6% of the sample. Specimen: blood, either unsorted or a sorted T cell fraction (not recorded which). These receptor sequences come from a male donor with ankylosing spondylitis or in good health (not recorded which).

This clonotype was counted a few times. V and J are TRBV12-3 or TRBV12-4 and TRBJ2-1; possible D gene TRBD1, 6 bases. V was shortened by 5 bases and J by 7 bases, with 12 bases between the two germline ends. This CDR3 has 13 amino acids. The CDR3, as DNA: TGTGCCAGCAGTCTCCAAGGACAGAATGAGCAGTTCTTC. It yields the protein CASSLQGQNEQFF.

Only one count was recorded for this clonotype. The J gene is TRBJ2-5, the V gene TRBV15, with TRBD2 matching over 9 bases. This CDR3 is built from 15 residues. V was pared by 1 base and J by 5 bases, with 5 bases of the junction left unmatched. Germline V lookup: CDR1 LNHNV, CDR2 YYDKDF (reference sequence). The CDR3 protein is CATSRAGTSSETQYF. The CDR3 DNA reads as TGTGCCACCAGCAGAGCGGGGACTAGCTCGGAGACCCAGTACTTC.

This clonotype has at least ten counts. This chain links TRBV20-1 with TRBJ2-5; 13 bases are a match to TRBD2. Germline CDR1 is DFQATT and CDR2 is SNEGSKA (reference sequence). V was pared by 5 bases and J by 1 base, with 7 bases of the junction left unmatched. The length of the CDR3 is 16 residues. CDR3: CSAVGTSGNFQETQYF. CDR3 coding DNA: TGCAGTGCTGTGGGGACTAGCGGGAACTTCCAAGAGACCCAGTACTTC.

This clonotype was seen more than once but under ten times. Here the CDR3 reads CASSLSFRAADTQYF. The CDR3 coding sequence is TGTGCCAGCAGTTTATCGTTCAGGGCAGCAGATACGCAGTATTTT. The rearrangement links TRBV28 to TRBJ2-3, with D possibly matching TRBD1 (5 bases). This CDR3 is 15 amino acids long. V gave up 1 base and J gave up 4 bases, with 12 bases separating them. Germline CDR1 and CDR2: MDHEN and SYDVKM.

This clonotype was detected many times. The chain is built from TRBV9 and TRBJ2-7; 16 bases map to TRBD2. Germline trimming cut 3 bases from V and 4 bases from J; bases unmatched to any gene: 7. CDR1 and CDR2 from the germline V gene are SGDLS and YYNGEE. CDR3 length: 17 amino acids. The CDR3 nucleotides are TGTGCCAGCAGCGGAGGGACTAGCGGGAGGGACCGATACGAGCAGTACTTC. It translates to CASSGGTSGRDRYEQYF.

This clonotype was seen many times. This rearrangement joins TRBV21-1 to TRBJ2-1. TRBV21-1 corresponds to a pseudogene. This CDR3 spans 11 amino acids. As DNA, the CDR3 is TGTGCCATCGCCGCCTACAATGAGCAGTTCTTC. It yields the protein CAIAAYNEQFF.

This clonotype was detected a few times. The rearrangement joins TRBV5-4 to TRBJ2-6; 11 bases agree with TRBD1. V dropped 2 bases and J dropped 1; count of bases not matched to a gene: 8. This CDR3 contains 19 residues. CDR1 and CDR2 from the germline V gene are SGHNT and YYREEE (reference sequence). CDR3 sequence reads: CASSLGWDRGTSGANVLTF. The CDR3 DNA reads TGTGCCAGCAGCTTAGGCTGGGACAGGGGGACTTCTGGGGCCAACGTCCTGACTTTC.

This clonotype was detected only a few times. The rearrangement joins TRBV4-3 to TRBJ2-2; TRBD2 might be the D (6 bases). The CDR3 sequence is 16 residues long. Trimming removed 1 base at V and 5 bases at J, with 14 bases between. Germline CDR1 reads LGHNA; CDR2 reads YSLEER. CDR3 protein: CASSQGLDRGTGELFF. The CDR3 region has the DNA TGCGCCAGCAGCCAAGGGTTGGACCGGGGGACCGGGGAGCTGTTTTTT.